A single sample gave rise to the 28 T cell receptor beta chains below, sequenced in a study of cytomegalovirus exposure and HLA in healthy donors. PCR amplification relied on 60 Vbeta primers (plus 13 Jbeta primers). Profiling relied on immunoSEQ multiplex PCR, and the TCRdb table lists in-frame clones only, not all of them. Altogether under 300,000 clones are present, 86% being singletons, with the ten largest covering approximately 4.3%. Sequencing was performed on PBMCs. The receptors come from a man aged 35-49 years in good health and CMV-seropositive.

This chain connects TRBV11-2 to TRBJ1-1; 8 nucleotides match TRBD1. Looked up from germline, CDR1 is SGHAT and CDR2 is FQNNGV. The CDR3 has 13 residues. V lost 4 bases to trimming and J lost 4 bases; unmatched junction nucleotides: 2. For the CDR3, the DNA is TGTGCCAGCAGCTATGGACAGGGCACTGAAGCTTTCTTT. As protein: CASSYGQGTEAFF.

The V and J genes are TRBV6-6 and TRBJ2-1, with D perhaps TRBD2 (6 bases). The CDR3 loop spans 12 amino acids. Germline V CDR1 and CDR2: MNHNY, SVGAGI (reference sequence). The V gene lost 11 bases and the J gene lost 0 bases, with 8 bases spanning the gap. CDR3: CAGGASYNEQFF. CDR3 DNA sequence: TGTGCCGGCGGGGCCTCCTACAATGAGCAGTTCTTC.

The DNA for the CDR3 is TGTGCCAGCAGCACTCGACAGGGGAATTCACCCCTCCACTTT. This gives the protein CASSTRQGNSPLHF. This chain links TRBV7-9 with TRBJ1-6; 8 bases map to TRBD1. The CDR3 extends over 14 amino acids. Germline V gene sequence: CDR1 SEHNR, CDR2 FQNEAQ (reference sequence). Trimming cost V 5 bases and J 7 bases; bases outside gene matches: 4.

The count of this clone is one. The genes are TRBV5-1 and TRBJ2-7; the match to TRBD1 covers 10 bases. CDR1 and CDR2 (germline): SGHRS, YFSETQ. Trimming took 3 bases from V and 3 from J; bases not matched to a gene: 9. This CDR3 has 16 residues. The CDR3 nucleotides read TGCGCCAGCAGCTCTGCCGGGACAGGGGAGGGCTACGAGCAGTACTTC. Its protein product is CASSSAGTGEGYEQYF.

This clone occurred once. This sequence joins TRBV2 and TRBJ1-5; maybe TRBD1 (6 bases). Trimming took 7 bases from V and 3 from J, leaving 25 bases between them. The germline V gene encodes CDR1 SNHLY and CDR2 FYNNEI. The CDR3 has 18 residues. For the CDR3, the DNA is TGTGCCAGCAACCGAGACAGGATGGGGGTTATAGACAATCAGCCCCAGCATTTT. It codes for CASNRDRMGVIDNQPQHF.

The rearrangement joins TRBV11-2 to TRBJ2-1; 10 nucleotides line up with TRBD2. V was clipped by 5 bases and J by 7 bases; unmatched bases: 8. In germline, CDR1 is SGHAT, CDR2 FQNNGV. CDR3 size: 15 residues. The CDR3 loop reads CASSPPLAGANEQFF. The CDR3 DNA reads as TGTGCCAGCAGCCCTCCTCTAGCGGGAGCAAATGAGCAGTTCTTC.

The gene calls are TRBV7-9 and TRBJ1-1; possible D gene TRBD1, 5 bases. The CDR3 loop spans 17 amino acids. V lost 4 bases to trimming and J lost 5 bases, with 23 bases between them. CDR1 and CDR2 from the germline V gene are SEHNR and FQNEAQ (reference sequence). CDR3 sequence (DNA): TGTGCCAGCAGCTCCCCTCTTATGCGGGACGGCAGAACTGAAGCTTTCTTT. It is translated as CASSSPLMRDGRTEAFF. The whole variable domain, remainder taken from reference TRBV7-9 and TRBJ1-1, is DTGVSQNPRHKITKRGQNVTFRCDPISEHNRLYWYRQTLGQGPEFLTYFQNEAQLEKSRLLSDRFSAERPKGSFSTLEIQRTEQGDSAMYLCASSSPLMRDGRTEAFFGQGTRLTVV.

The rearrangement joins TRBV28 to TRBJ2-4; 14 bases fit TRBD2. Trimming removed 9 bases from V and 3 bases from J; junction bases left unmatched: 7. CDR3 length: 16 amino acids. Germline V lookup: CDR1 MDHEN, CDR2 SYDVKM. The CDR3 region is CASWGLAGDGKNIQYF. In DNA, the CDR3 is TGTGCCAGTTGGGGACTAGCGGGAGATGGCAAAAACATTCAGTACTTC.

On this clone: One end of the junction does not line up with germline, which may come from a read error. The genes are TRBV7-9 and TRBJ1-4; 7 nucleotides align to TRBD1. The CDR3 runs 16 residues. CDR1 and CDR2 from the germline V gene are SEHNR and FQNEAQ (reference sequence). The CDR3 bases are TGTTCCAGCAGCTTAATTGGGACAGTTACTAATGAAAAACTGTTTTTT. Protein sequence: CSSSLIGTVTNEKLFF. Drawing the rest from reference TRBV7-9 and TRBJ1-4, the complete variable domain is DTGVSQNPRHKITKRGQNVTFRCDPISEHNRLYWYRQTLGQGPEFLTYFQNEAQLEKSRLLSDRFSAERPKGSFSTLEIQRTEQGDSAMYLCSSSLIGTVTNEKLFFGSGTQLSVL.

The chain couples TRBV28 to TRBJ1-1; the D gene is possibly TRBD1 (6 bases). This CDR3 region has 16 residues. Germline assignment: CDR1 MDHEN and CDR2 SYDVKM. The germline V and J ends were trimmed by 5 bases and 5 bases, with 21 bases remaining between them. This CDR3 reads CASSAPPGAGDTEAFF. The CDR3, as DNA: TGTGCCAGCAGTGCCCCCCCAGGGGCGGGGGATACTGAAGCTTTCTTT.

The chain carries TRBV27 and TRBJ1-3, with 8 bases matching TRBD1. The CDR3 has 14 amino acids. Germline trimming cut 5 bases from V and 0 bases from J; bases unmatched to any gene: 0. Germline V CDR1 and CDR2: MNHEY, SMNVEV (reference sequence). CDR3 sequence (DNA): TGTGCCAGCAGTGACAGGGGCTCTGGAAACACCATATATTTT. This gives the protein CASSDRGSGNTIYF.

J is TRBJ1-2 and V is TRBV11-2, with 12 bases lining up with TRBD1. Trimming cost V 3 bases and J 5 bases; bases outside gene matches: 4. Germline CDR1 reads SGHAT; CDR2 reads FQNNGV. The CDR3 sequence is 15 residues long. As DNA, the CDR3 is TGTGCCAGCAGCTTGGGACAGGGGGCTTTGTATGGCTACACCTTC. It yields the protein CASSLGQGALYGYTF.

The gene calls are TRBV7-9 and TRBJ2-2; TRBD2 matches 11 bases. This CDR3 has 18 residues. V was pared by 0 bases and J by 3 bases, with 6 bases of the junction left unmatched. Germline-derived CDR1 and CDR2 are SEHNR and FQNEAQ (reference sequence). The CDR3 protein is CASSLALSGRAYTGELFF. The CDR3 nucleotides read TGTGCCAGCAGCTTAGCGCTTAGCGGGAGGGCCTACACCGGGGAGCTGTTTTTT.

This clone was recorded once. This sequence joins TRBV4-1 and TRBJ2-5; 8 nucleotides line up with TRBD2. The V gene end was trimmed by 1 base and the J gene end by 7 bases; junction bases not matched to a gene: 14. The length of the CDR3 is 17 residues. Germline-derived CDR1 and CDR2 are MGHRA and YSYEKL. CDR3: CASSQGAGGTPRGTQYF. The DNA of the CDR3 is TGCGCCAGCAGCCAAGGGGCGGGAGGCACCCCAAGAGGGACCCAGTACTTC.

The chain couples TRBV28 to TRBJ2-7, with 8 nucleotides matching TRBD1. Losses at the gene ends were 7 bases for V and 2 bases for J; bases not matched to a gene: 10. Germline CDR1 is MDHEN and CDR2 is SYDVKM. The CDR3 totals 15 residues. Here the CDR3 reads CASITHGDRTYEQYF. In DNA, the CDR3 is TGTGCCAGCATTACCCACGGGGACAGGACCTACGAGCAGTACTTC.

The chain has TRBV5-1 and TRBJ1-1; 8 bases map to TRBD1. The CDR3 has 15 residues. Germline V gives CDR1 SGHRS, CDR2 YFSETQ. V trimming: 5 bases; J trimming: 0 bases; junction bases outside the gene matches: 6. CDR3 in amino acids: CASRGGQAMNTEAFF. The CDR3 nucleotides are TGCGCCAGCAGGGGGGGACAGGCGATGAACACTGAAGCTTTCTTT.

The rearrangement uses TRBV6-5 and TRBJ1-3; TRBD1 might be the D (6 bases). The V end was cut by 0 bases, the J end by 4 bases, with 13 bases between. CDR1 MNHEY and CDR2 SVGAGI come from the germline V gene. This CDR3 region has 16 residues. CDR3 residues: CASSYSDRSSGNTIYF. CDR3 bases: TGTGCCAGCAGTTACTCAGACAGGTCATCGGGAAACACCATATATTTT.

The gene calls are TRBV29-1 and TRBJ2-1, with D possibly matching TRBD2 (6 bases). CDR1 SQVTM and CDR2 ANQGSEA come from the germline V gene. V lost 1 base and J 0 bases, leaving 16 bases between the germline ends. This CDR3 spans 17 amino acids. CDR3 in amino acids: CSVEAATLASSYNEQFF. CDR3 nucleotide sequence: TGCAGCGTTGAAGCCGCTACACTAGCAAGCTCCTACAATGAGCAGTTCTTC.

The gene calls are TRBV19 and TRBJ2-2; 8 bases line up with TRBD2. CDR1 LNHDA and CDR2 SQIVND come from the germline V gene (reference sequence). The CDR3 length is 15 residues. Unmatched junction bases numbered 13, after V lost 10 bases and J lost 6 bases. The CDR3 is CATPTAGGAAGELFF. DNA for the CDR3: TGTGCCACCCCAACGGCGGGGGGCGCAGCCGGGGAGCTGTTTTTT.

V and J are TRBV28 and TRBJ2-1, with 10 bases identical to TRBD2. CDR3 size: 16 residues. CDR1 MDHEN and CDR2 SYDVKM come from the germline V gene. The trim removed 6 bases at V and 4 bases at J, leaving 9 bases unmatched. The CDR3 DNA reads as TGTGCCAGCAGGGTATTAGCGGGAGGTTCTTACAATGAGCAGTTCTTC. Residues: CASRVLAGGSYNEQFF.

This chain uses TRBV7-2 with TRBJ1-1; 7 nucleotides align to TRBD1. V lost 0 bases and J lost 8; bases outside the gene matches: 9. Per the germline V gene, CDR1 is SGHTA and CDR2 is FQGNSA. The CDR3 length is 15 residues. CDR3 amino acids: CASSLAAAGGGEAFF. The DNA of the CDR3 is TGTGCCAGCAGCTTAGCGGCCGCCGGAGGGGGCGAAGCTTTCTTT.

This clone was observed a few times. The CDR3 DNA reads as TGTGCCAGCAGCGTAGGCGGGGGGCGATTGCAGCCCCAGCATTTT. Its translation: CASSVGGGRLQPQHF. J is TRBJ1-5 and V is TRBV9, with D perhaps matching TRBD1 (6 bases). V was pared by 0 bases and J by 7 bases, with 14 bases between. CDR1 is SGDLS and CDR2 is YYNGEE in the germline V gene. There are 15 residues in the CDR3.

A few counts support this clone. The chain is built from TRBV4-1 and TRBJ1-1; no clear D gene. The CDR3 loop spans 12 amino acids. The V gene lost 0 bases and the J gene lost 10 bases, with 9 bases spanning the gap. Germline CDR1 reads MGHRA; CDR2 reads YSYEKL. The CDR3 sequence is CASSQEREGAFF. The DNA of the CDR3 is TGCGCCAGCAGCCAAGAGAGGGAGGGAGCTTTCTTT.

This clone was seen once. The chain has TRBV6-5 and TRBJ2-4; D may be TRBD2 (5 bases). Per germline, CDR1 MNHEY and CDR2 SVGAGI. The CDR3 is made up of 15 amino acids. The V end lost 5 bases, the J end lost 0 bases, and 11 bases lay between the germline ends. The CDR3 DNA sequence: TGTGCCAGCAGTCGCGGACTCTTAGCCAAAAACATTCAGTACTTC. Translated: CASSRGLLAKNIQYF.

The table lists this clone with a count of one. This chain links TRBV28 with TRBJ1-3; 9 bases map to TRBD1. V dropped 0 bases and J dropped 0; count of bases not matched to a gene: 0. CDR3 length equals 16 residues. Looked up from germline, CDR1 is MDHEN and CDR2 is SYDVKM. The CDR3 is CASSLWGQGSGNTIYF. The CDR3 region has the DNA TGTGCCAGCAGTTTATGGGGACAGGGCTCTGGAAACACCATATATTTT.

This sequence joins TRBV28 and TRBJ1-4, with D possibly TRBD1 on 5 matching bases. Germline V gives CDR1 MDHEN, CDR2 SYDVKM. V lost 3 bases to trimming and J lost 3 bases, with 8 bases between them. This CDR3 region has 14 residues. The DNA for the CDR3 is TGTGCCAGCAGTTTCGGGGGTTCTAATGAAAAACTGTTTTTT. This translates into CASSFGGSNEKLFF.

The genes are TRBV18 and TRBJ2-5, with D perhaps matching TRBD1 (6 bases). This CDR3 is built from 14 residues. In germline, CDR1 is KGHSH, CDR2 LQKENI. Trimming shortened V by 1 base and J by 3 bases, and 9 bases separated the two germline ends. The CDR3 sequence is CASSPQGDKETQYF. As DNA, the CDR3 is TGTGCCAGCTCACCACAGGGGGATAAAGAGACCCAGTACTTC.

The chain has TRBV5-1 and TRBJ1-5; 11 nucleotides align to TRBD1. Germline assignment: CDR1 SGHRS and CDR2 YFSETQ. V trimming: 0 bases; J trimming: 6 bases; junction bases outside the gene matches: 2. The CDR3 is 15 amino acids. CDR3 sequence reads: CASSLGDRGAQPQHF. The CDR3 DNA reads as TGCGCCAGCAGCTTGGGGGACAGGGGGGCTCAGCCCCAGCATTTT.